Given below is one T cell receptor (beta chain) in context. Its cognate antigen is unknown. This entry belongs to a study of T cells after yellow fever vaccination. Generation of TCR cDNA used 5'RACE template switching (which added a universal primer site and UMIs). TCRdb re-called the 5' RACE reads through MiXCR, storing one row per CDR3 protein. Counted here are 200,000 to 300,000 distinct CDR3 sequences, roughly 3.7% occurring once; the ten biggest clones make up about 20%. This CDR3 contains 13 residues. The germline V gene has CDR1 SGHVS and CDR2 FQNEAQ. V lost 5 bases and J lost 14, with 16 bases in between. Notes on the study in general: Primary-vaccination clones mostly resurfaced post-booster (roughly 97% CD4, roughly 90% CD8). FACS-sorted repertoires could harbor abundant contaminating bulk-population clonotypes.

The sample here was PBMCs, taken 15 days after the yellow fever booster vaccination. The rearrangement joins TRBV7-8 to TRBJ1-6; D is unresolved. This clonotype was obtained from a man between 18 and 35 years old who received the YFV17D yellow fever vaccine. The CDR3 sequence: CASSVGESGSLHF. The CDR3 nucleotides are TGTGCCAGCAGCGTCGGGGAATCCGGCTCCCTCCACTTT.